Below, 8 T cell receptor beta chains from the same sample are listed, as sequenced in a study of blood T cell repertoires in COVID-19. The repertoire was sequenced with immunoSEQ multiplex PCR; TCRdb's copy has only in-frame clones and lacks some. This sample carries about 270,000 clones, 70% to 90% of them seen once, and the ten largest clones take around 1.2%. What was sequenced was PBMCs or T cells enriched from blood (not recorded which). These receptors all stem from a middle-aged woman with acute COVID-19.

The rearrangement uses TRBV28 and TRBJ1-2, with D maybe TRBD1 (6 bases). Trimming removed 10 bases from V and 4 bases from J, with 22 bases in between. Germline values: CDR1 MDHEN, CDR2 SYDVKM. This CDR3 region has 15 residues. Here the CDR3 reads CATLNLQGKGYGYTF. In nucleotides, the CDR3 is TGTGCCACCCTAAATCTACAGGGAAAAGGCTATGGCTACACCTTC.

V is TRBV7-2 and J is TRBJ2-2; D ambiguous. V was clipped by 1 base and J by 5 bases, with 11 bases between them. Germline V CDR1 and CDR2: SGHTA, FQGNSA. This CDR3 region has 15 residues. The CDR3, as DNA: TGTGCCAGCAGCTTAGTAGTTGCGTTTACCGGGGAGCTGTTTTTT. As protein: CASSLVVAFTGELFF.

This chain connects TRBV6-5 to TRBJ2-7; 8 bases are a match to TRBD2. The J segment lost 4 bases and the V segment lost 7 bases, leaving 9 bases of the junction unmatched. This CDR3 has 14 residues. Germline V CDR1 and CDR2: MNHEY, SVGAGI. CDR3 coding DNA: TGTGCCAGCACCGAGGGGCTAGCGGGTTACGAGCAGTACTTC. The encoded protein is CASTEGLAGYEQYF.

This sequence joins TRBV2 and TRBJ2-1; TRBD1 is a possible D gene (5 bases). CDR1 SNHLY and CDR2 FYNNEI come from the germline V gene. CDR3 size: 14 residues. Trimming shortened V by 6 bases and J by 2 bases, and 11 bases separated the two germline ends. CDR3 coding DNA: TGTGCCAGCAGGGTAGGGGTCCCCTACAATGAGCAGTTCTTC. It encodes CASRVGVPYNEQFF. Drawing the rest from reference TRBV2 and TRBJ2-1, the complete variable domain is EPEVTQTPSHQVTQMGQEVILRCVPISNHLYFYWYRQILGQKVEFLVSFYNNEISEKSEIFDDQFSVERPDGSNFTLKIRSTKLEDSAMYFCASRVGVPYNEQFFGPGTRLTVL.

J is TRBJ1-5 and V is TRBV15; 7 nucleotides agree with TRBD1. V lost 8 bases and J lost 4; bases outside the gene matches: 2. Germline CDR1 and CDR2: LNHNV and YYDKDF (reference sequence). The CDR3 consists of 12 residues. The CDR3 nucleotides read TGTGCCACCGGGACAGAAAATCAGCCCCAGCATTTT. It codes for CATGTENQPQHF.

This chain links TRBV15 with TRBJ1-1, with no clear D. V lost 6 bases and J lost 3, with 11 bases in between. Germline V gene data show CDR1 as LNHNV and CDR2 as YYDKDF (reference sequence). This CDR3 comprises 13 residues. DNA for the CDR3: TGTGCCACCAGTGAGGGTCGGCACACTGAAGCTTTCTTT. Encoded protein: CATSEGRHTEAFF.

The V and J genes are TRBV5-8 and TRBJ2-7, with 11 bases identical to TRBD1. The V and J ends lost 4 bases and 2 bases, in that order; junction bases with no gene match: 5. The CDR3 runs to 15 residues. The germline gives CDR1 SGHTS, CDR2 YDEGEE. The DNA of the CDR3 is TGTGCCAGCAGCCGTAGGACAGGGGGCCCCTACGAGCAGTACTTC. Translation: CASSRRTGGPYEQYF.

The V and J genes are TRBV24-1 and TRBJ2-1; tentative D call: TRBD1 (7 bases). The CDR3 length is 16 residues. CDR1 and CDR2 (germline): KGHDR, SFDVKD. V shed 1 base and J shed 2 bases, with 11 bases lying between them. The CDR3: CATSDFVRGAYNEQFF. The CDR3 DNA reads TGTGCCACCAGTGATTTTGTCAGGGGGGCCTACAATGAGCAGTTCTTC.